These 18 T cell receptor beta chains originate from one sample sequenced in a study of T cell responses to AZD1222 COVID-19 vaccine. Here immunoSEQ multiplex PCR was the method, and the copy in TCRdb shows in-frame clones only, minus some. The sample holds around 160,000 clones, 92% seen once. Source: peripheral blood, taken 28 days after the second AZD1222 dose. These TCRs come from an adult who received the AZD1222 COVID-19 vaccine.

V gene TRBV3-1 (or the pseudogene TRBV3-2) combines with J gene TRBJ1-2, with D maybe TRBD1 (6 bases). Germline loops: CDR1 LGHDT, CDR2 YNNKEL (reference sequence). V was shortened by 3 bases and J by 7 bases, with 15 bases between the two germline ends. The CDR3 length is 14 residues. The CDR3 spells CASSQNRAIFGYTF. CDR3 in DNA: TGTGCCAGCAGCCAGAACAGGGCGATCTTTGGCTACACCTTC.

This clone was found once. This rearrangement joins TRBV29-1 to TRBJ1-2; no clear D gene. Germline V gives CDR1 SQVTM, CDR2 ANQGSEA. Deletions cut 5 bases from V and 8 bases from J, with 21 bases between. The CDR3 totals 14 residues. CDR3 nucleotides: TGCAGCGTTACTCCCGACACCTCTTCCTTGGGCTACACCTTC. It translates to CSVTPDTSSLGYTF.

CDR3 amino acids: CASSSIAGGLDGYTF. The CDR3 DNA reads as TGTGCCAGCAGCTCAATAGCAGGGGGTTTGGATGGCTACACCTTC. J is TRBJ1-2 and V is TRBV7-3; 7 nucleotides line up with TRBD1. Germline V gives CDR1 SGHTA, CDR2 FQGTGA. The CDR3 covers 15 residues. Trimming took 4 bases from V and 6 from J; bases not matched to a gene: 11.

This chain uses TRBV6-5 with TRBJ1-3, with D uncertain. V lost 0 bases to trimming and J lost 0 bases, with 6 bases between them. CDR3 length: 15 amino acids. The V gene's germline CDR1 is MNHEY and CDR2 SVGAGI. CDR3 DNA: TGTGCCAGCAGTTACTCAAGAAACTCTGGAAACACCATATATTTT. It specifies CASSYSRNSGNTIYF.

CDR3 in DNA: TGTGCCAGCAGTTCGGGATTTTCCACTGAAGCTTTCTTT. Translating gives CASSSGFSTEAFF. The rearrangement joins TRBV12-3 or TRBV12-4 to TRBJ1-1; D is undetermined. Trimming took 4 bases from V and 4 from J, leaving 10 bases between them. The length of the CDR3 is 13 residues.

The chain combines TRBV5-1 with TRBJ1-2, with TRBD1 identical over 7 bases. J gave up 10 bases and V 4 bases, and 7 bases lay outside the gene matches. CDR1 is SGHRS and CDR2 is YFSETQ in the germline V gene. There are 12 residues in the CDR3. CDR3 amino acids: CASSVRDSHYTF. Written as DNA, the CDR3 is TGCGCCAGCAGCGTCCGGGACAGCCACTACACCTTC. The complete variable domain, with remaining parts taken from reference TRBV5-1 and TRBJ1-2, reads KAGVTQTPRYLIKTRGQQVTLSCSPISGHRSVSWYQQTPGQGLQFLFEYFSETQRNKGNFPGRFSGRQFSNSRSEMNVSTLELGDSALYLCASSVRDSHYTFGSGTRLTVV.

The chain recombines TRBV19 with TRBJ2-2; 9 bases agree with TRBD1. Germline V CDR1 and CDR2: LNHDA, SQIVND (reference sequence). After removal of 7 bases from V and 5 bases from J, the junction contained 8 bases not matched to a gene. The CDR3 length is 15 residues. The CDR3 DNA reads as TGTGCCAGTACCCGGACAGGGGTGGGGACCGGGGAGCTGTTTTTT. This encodes CASTRTGVGTGELFF. The variable domain in full, completed from reference TRBV19 and TRBJ2-2, reads DGGITQSPKYLFRKEGQNVTLSCEQNLNHDAMYWYRQDPGQGLRLIYYSQIVNDFQKGDIAEGYSVSREKKESFPLTVTSAQKNPTAFYLCASTRTGVGTGELFFGEGSRLTVL.

This chain links TRBV19 with TRBJ2-1, with 7 bases that match TRBD2. With 5 bases clipped from V and 7 bases from J, the junction kept 11 bases outside the gene matches. Germline loops: CDR1 LNHDA, CDR2 SQIVND (reference sequence). This CDR3 has 15 amino acids. CDR3 nucleotides: TGTGCCAGTAGTCTAGGTACGGCTAGCGGTAATGAGCAGTTCTTC. Protein product: CASSLGTASGNEQFF. The entire variable domain, with the rest obtained from reference TRBV19 and TRBJ2-1, is as follows: DGGITQSPKYLFRKEGQNVTLSCEQNLNHDAMYWYRQDPGQGLRLIYYSQIVNDFQKGDIAEGYSVSREKKESFPLTVTSAQKNPTAFYLCASSLGTASGNEQFFGPGTRLTVL.

A single count supports this clone. The V gene is TRBV7-3, the J gene TRBJ2-2, with D tentatively TRBD2 (5 bases). Germline V CDR1 and CDR2: SGHTA, FQGTGA. V was cut by 0 bases and J by 4 bases, with 12 bases left in between. This CDR3 has 16 residues. CDR3 amino acids: CASSLTLLEGTGELFF. CDR3 sequence (DNA): TGTGCCAGCAGCTTAACTTTACTAGAGGGCACCGGGGAGCTGTTTTTT. Using reference TRBV7-3 and TRBJ2-2 for the parts outside the CDR3, the full variable domain is GAGVSQTPSNKVTEKGKYVELRCDPISGHTALYWYRQSLGQGPEFLIYFQGTGAADDSGLPNDRFFAVRPEGSVSTLKIQRTERGDSAVYLCASSLTLLEGTGELFFGEGSRLTVL.

This clone was seen just once. The chain is built from TRBV5-1 and TRBJ2-1, with D perhaps assigned TRBD1 or TRBD2 (5 bases each). This CDR3 comprises 16 residues. Germline V gives CDR1 SGHRS, CDR2 YFSETQ. Trimming took off 5 bases at V and 9 bases at J, with 24 bases between the two ends. CDR3 loop: CASRFRDHPISGEQFF. The CDR3, as DNA: TGCGCCAGCAGGTTCCGGGACCACCCGATTTCCGGTGAGCAGTTCTTC.

The genes are TRBV5-5 and TRBJ2-7; D call uncertain. V lost 7 bases to trimming and J lost 6 bases, with 17 bases between them. The CDR3 totals 13 residues. CDR1 and CDR2 from the germline V gene are SGHKS and YYEKEE (reference sequence). CDR3 coding DNA: TGTGCCAGCGAGCCGGACGGGCGGCTCGAGCAGTACTTC. It is translated as CASEPDGRLEQYF. The full variable domain, in which reference TRBV5-5 and TRBJ2-7 provide the parts outside the CDR3, is DAGVTQSPTHLIKTRGQQVTLRCSPISGHKSVSWYQQVLGQGPQFIFQYYEKEERGRGNFPDRFSARQFPNYSSELNVNALLLGDSALYLCASEPDGRLEQYFGPGTRLTVT.

The V gene is TRBV2, the J gene TRBJ2-7; D unclear. The CDR3 totals 15 residues. V was clipped by 6 bases and J by 3 bases, with 18 bases between them. The germline V gene has CDR1 SNHLY and CDR2 FYNNEI. CDR3 amino acids: CASRPDVRKVYEQYF. The CDR3 coding sequence is TGTGCCAGCAGGCCAGACGTCAGGAAGGTCTACGAGCAGTACTTC.

The CDR3 here is CATSSDRENYGYTF. CDR3 DNA: TGTGCCACCTCAAGCGACAGGGAAAACTATGGCTACACCTTC. The chain recombines TRBV6-5 with TRBJ1-2; 7 positions match TRBD1. The length of the CDR3 is 14 residues. Looked up from germline, CDR1 is MNHEY and CDR2 is SVGAGI. The J segment lost 2 bases and the V segment lost 10 bases, leaving 10 bases of the junction unmatched.

J is TRBJ1-4 and V is TRBV18; 12 nucleotides align to TRBD1. The CDR3 extends over 18 amino acids. Trimming cost V 8 bases and J 5 bases; bases outside gene matches: 15. Germline V gene lookup returns CDR1 KGHSH and CDR2 LQKENI. This CDR3 is CASRPGTGGAFLNEKLFF. CDR3 DNA sequence: TGTGCCAGCCGTCCCGGGACAGGGGGCGCGTTCCTGAATGAAAAACTGTTTTTT.

The CDR3 loop reads CSVGGQGNTIYF. In DNA form, the CDR3 reads TGCAGCGTTGGAGGGCAAGGAAACACCATATATTTT. The V call is TRBV29-1, the J call TRBJ1-3; D remains ambiguous. The CDR3 has 12 residues. CDR1 is SQVTM and CDR2 is ANQGSEA in the germline V gene. V was cut by 4 bases and J by 4 bases, with 8 bases left in between.

The chain links TRBV10-3 to TRBJ1-1, with TRBD1 matching 8 bases. V shed 4 bases, J shed 6 bases, and the junction held 10 bases outside the gene matches. The CDR3 is 15 residues long. Germline loops: CDR1 ENHRY, CDR2 SYGVKD. In DNA form, the CDR3 reads TGTGCCATCAGTGGGCCCTCGACAGGGGAGGCTGAAGCTTTCTTT. Its translation: CAISGPSTGEAEAFF.

The rearrangement joins TRBV5-1 to TRBJ1-2, with TRBD1 as a possible D gene (5 bases). Trimming shortened V by 3 bases and J by 5 bases, and 14 bases separated the two germline ends. The CDR3 length is 14 residues. Germline V gives CDR1 SGHRS, CDR2 YFSETQ. The CDR3 spells CASSSDGTIYGYTF. Here the CDR3 DNA reads TGCGCCAGCAGCTCAGACGGGACGATTTATGGCTACACCTTC.

This clone was recorded a few times. This sequence joins TRBV30 and TRBJ1-2; D gene unclear. Germline V gene data show CDR1 as GTSNPN and CDR2 as SVGIG (reference sequence). Trimming removed 0 bases at V and 8 bases at J, with 10 bases between. The CDR3 has 12 amino acids. DNA of the CDR3: TGTGCCTGGAGTGTAGTCTGGGGAGGCTACACCTTC. Translation gives CAWSVVWGGYTF.